This entry describes one TCR beta chain. TCRdb's copy holds only in-frame clones and misses some; the assay was immunoSEQ multiplex PCR. The sample includes some 120,000 clones, approximately 93% of them seen just once. The sample originates from a study of control samples from healthy donors and cancer patients. This CDR3 spans 15 amino acids. The germline gives CDR1 MNHEY, CDR2 SMNVEV (reference sequence). V gave up 3 bases and J gave up 4 bases; unmatched junction bases: 3. The sample consisted of blood. This chain connects TRBV27 to TRBJ2-5, with 12 bases identical to TRBD1. This TCR was sampled from a man aged 25-45 years in good health. CDR3 protein: CASSLGQGAGETQYF. CDR3 in DNA: TGTGCCAGCAGTTTGGGACAGGGGGCGGGAGAGACCCAGTACTTC.